The sequence of this T cell receptor beta chain was determined in a study of blood T cell repertoires in COVID-19. Authors' data handling: Amplification of reference gene primers provided the estimated nucleated cell counts. Repertoires were generated with immunoSEQ multiplex PCR, while TCRdb's copy carries only in-frame clones and drops some. The D gene and trimming were derived from the DNA, and the V and J assignments and clone size from that table. The sample carries fewer than 350,000 clones, 88% recorded once. The germline V gene encodes CDR1 SGHVS and CDR2 FQNEAQ. The CDR3 length is 19 residues. V lost 2 bases and J lost 8; bases outside the gene matches: 16. Participants reported their clinical history, and cohort assignment relied on those reports. Exposed participants encountered a COVID-19 case during the 2 weeks preceding study entry.

Sequencing was carried out using PBMCs or T cells enriched from blood (not recorded which). The V and J genes are TRBV7-8 and TRBJ2-1; 12 bases line up with TRBD2. The clonotype originates from a woman in her twenties or thirties who had been exposed to COVID-19. CDR3 in amino acids: CASSLPVFRTSGAQDEQFF. CDR3 nucleotides: TGTGCCAGCAGCTTACCAGTTTTCCGGACTAGCGGGGCCCAGGATGAGCAGTTCTTC.